This entry describes one T cell receptor (beta chain). These data come from a study of blood T cell repertoires in COVID-19. The wider study: Spain, Italy and the United States supplied samples that represented acute and convalescent COVID-19. PBMCs, B-cell-depleted T cells, or T cells provided the cDNA or gDNA that made up the material.

Assay used: immunoSEQ multiplex PCR; TCRdb lists only in-frame clones, some missing. Of hundreds of thousands of clones in the sample, about four fifths were seen once. V was cut by 0 bases and J by 2 bases, with 11 bases left in between. Looked up from germline, CDR1 is WSHSY and CDR2 is SAAADI. The CDR3 has 15 amino acids. The receptor comes from a man older than 75 with acute or convalescent COVID-19. The sequenced sample consisted of peripheral blood. This rearrangement joins TRBV10-2 to TRBJ2-7; D is perhaps TRBD1 (6 bases). CDR3 residues: CASSESRGFPYEQYF. Written as DNA, the CDR3 is TGCGCCAGCAGTGAGTCGAGGGGGTTCCCCTACGAGCAGTACTTC.